The rows below give T cell receptor beta chains drawn from one sample of a study of shared clonotypes between healthy human individuals. Repertoires were generated with immunoSEQ multiplex PCR, while TCRdb's copy carries only in-frame clones and drops some. Among about a million clones listed, more than 75% were seen once. The sequencing input was memory CD4+ T cells sorted from blood. All receptors come from a man aged 18 to 35 in good health. Each CDR3 is given with its conserved first and last residue. D genes are given only for firm matches. A row's size may be missing; if present it is once, few, many or a size class.

clone_size	d_call	v_call	j_call	cdr3_nt	cdr3_aa
-	-	TRBV7-2	TRBJ2-3	TGTGCCAGCAGCTTAGTAGGGGTCTCAGATACGCAGTATTTT	CASSLVGVSDTQYF
-	-	TRBV9	TRBJ1-5	TGTGCCAGCAGCGTAGGGGACGGAATTAATCAGCCCCAGCATTTT	CASSVGDGINQPQHF
-	TRBD1	TRBV10-3	TRBJ1-5	TGTGCCATCAGTAAGGGACAGCTCGATCAGCCCCAGCATTTT	CAISKGQLDQPQHF
few	-	TRBV30	TRBJ1-6	TGTGCCTGGAATCTAGAGGGTTCCTCACCCCTCCACTTT	CAWNLEGSSPLHF
-	-	TRBV5-1	TRBJ1-5	TGCGCCAGCAGCTTGGCCTCAGGGGAGGGTCAGCCCCAGCATTTT	CASSLASGEGQPQHF
-	-	TRBV5-1	TRBJ1-1	TGCGCCAGCAGCTCCGGCGGGGGAGGCAACACTGAAGCTTTCTTT	CASSSGGGGNTEAFF
-	TRBD2	TRBV4-3	TRBJ2-4	TGCGCCAGCAGCCAGCCCTTATTGGCTAGCGGGGGGGGAAACATTCAGTACTTC	CASSQPLLASGGGNIQYF
-	TRBD1	TRBV5-5	TRBJ2-7	TGTGCCAGCAGCCTGATAAGGACAGGGGGGCAAGAGCAGTACTTC	CASSLIRTGGQEQYF
few	-	TRBV6-1	TRBJ1-5	TGTGCCAGCACCAGGATCTATAGCAATCAGCCCCAGCATTTT	CASTRIYSNQPQHF
-	-	TRBV6-1	TRBJ1-5	TGTGCCAGCGCAGGGGAGGTCTATCAGCCCCAGCATTTT	CASAGEVYQPQHF
-	TRBD1	TRBV5-6	TRBJ2-3	TGTGCCAGCAGCTTGGGACAGGGAAGCGATACGCAGTATTTT	CASSLGQGSDTQYF
-	TRBD1	TRBV10-3	TRBJ1-5	TGTGCCATAAGACAGGGGTGGGATCAGCCCCAGCATTTT	CAIRQGWDQPQHF
once	TRBD2	TRBV5-6	TRBJ2-5	TGTGCCAGCAGTCGGGAGGGGCTAGCGGGGATCCAAGAGACCCAGTACTTC	CASSREGLAGIQETQYF